The 27 T cell receptor beta chains listed next were all sequenced from one sample in a study of blood T cell repertoires in COVID-19. Data came from immunoSEQ multiplex PCR; TCRdb stores just in-frame clones and leaves some out. The sample lists just over 75,000 clones; more than 70% were seen once. What was sequenced was peripheral blood. These receptors were collected from a man between 60 and 75 years old with active or convalescent COVID-19.

This clone appeared a few times. V is TRBV7-2 and J is TRBJ2-2; the D gene is possibly TRBD2 (6 bases). Germline loops: CDR1 SGHTA, CDR2 FQGNSA. V was shortened by 1 base and J by 0 bases, with 12 bases between the two germline ends. This CDR3 is 17 amino acids long. The CDR3 here is CASSLGLGGPNTGELFF. The CDR3 bases are TGTGCCAGCAGCTTAGGCCTGGGGGGTCCGAACACCGGGGAGCTGTTTTTT.

This chain uses TRBV27 with TRBJ2-7; D remains unclear. V was clipped by 0 bases and J by 3 bases, with 9 bases between them. Germline CDR1 reads MNHEY; CDR2 reads SMNVEV (reference sequence). The CDR3 is made up of 14 amino acids. The CDR3 bases are TGTGCCAGCAGTTTATCAGGTCTAGGCTACGAGCAGTACTTC. Residues: CASSLSGLGYEQYF.

CDR3 in amino acids: CASSGSQRRLTYNEQFF. DNA of the CDR3: TGCGCCAGCAGTGGGTCTCAGCGGCGGTTGACCTACAATGAGCAGTTCTTC. The genes are TRBV5-1 and TRBJ2-1; D is possibly TRBD2 (5 bases). Deletions cut 5 bases from V and 2 bases from J, with 20 bases between. The CDR3 covers 17 residues. Germline V gene sequence: CDR1 SGHRS, CDR2 YFSETQ.

The rearrangement joins TRBV7-6 to TRBJ2-5; no reliable D call. The V and J ends lost 3 bases and 3 bases respectively, with 2 bases between them. In germline, CDR1 is SGHVS, CDR2 FNYEAQ. The CDR3 has 11 residues. CDR3 sequence: CASSFKETQYF. The DNA of the CDR3 is TGTGCCAGCAGCTTCAAAGAGACCCAGTACTTC.

The chain combines TRBV12-2 with TRBJ1-2; TRBD1 is the table's D call, not checked against the DNA. TRBV12-2 is reported as a pseudogene. The CDR3 spans 14 residues. CDR3 coding DNA: TGTGCAAGTCGCTTAAGACAAAACAAGGGGGGCTACACCTTC. Protein sequence: CASRLRQNKGGYTF.

This clone occurred a few times. The V call is TRBV6-1, the J call TRBJ2-2; possible D gene TRBD2, 7 bases. This CDR3 contains 17 residues. Germline loops: CDR1 MNHNS, CDR2 SASEGT. V lost 4 bases and J lost 2, with 17 bases in between. The chain's CDR3 is CASSGRGGTPNTGELFF. The CDR3 DNA reads TGTGCCAGCAGTGGGAGGGGAGGGACACCCAACACCGGGGAGCTGTTTTTT.

The chain carries TRBV28 and TRBJ1-1, with a tentative D call TRBD1 (6 bases). Trimming cost V 8 bases and J 2 bases, with 18 bases left between them. This CDR3 spans 15 amino acids. The germline V gene encodes CDR1 MDHEN and CDR2 SYDVKM. In nucleotides, the CDR3 is TGTGCCAGCGAATCACCAGGGGCGACCAACACTGAAGCTTTCTTT. This gives the protein CASESPGATNTEAFF.

The chain couples TRBV6-5 to TRBJ1-1; possible D gene TRBD1, 5 bases. The CDR3 consists of 13 residues. Deletions cut 10 bases from V and 0 bases from J, with 12 bases between. CDR1 MNHEY and CDR2 SVGAGI come from the germline V gene. CDR3 nucleotides: TGTGCCACCTCGGGACTGATGAACACTGAAGCTTTCTTT. This gives the protein CATSGLMNTEAFF.

The CDR3: CASSRDLTGSYSYEQYF. CDR3 sequence (DNA): TGTGCCAGCAGCAGGGATTTAACAGGGTCGTACTCCTACGAGCAGTACTTC. The chain employs TRBV5-6 and TRBJ2-7; possible D gene TRBD1, 6 bases. Trimming cost V 4 bases and J 0 bases, with 20 bases left between them. The germline V gene encodes CDR1 SGHDT and CDR2 YYEEEE. CDR3 length equals 17 residues.

The rearrangement joins TRBV11-1 to TRBJ1-3, with D tentatively TRBD1 (6 bases). V was shortened by 5 bases and J by 0 bases, with 14 bases between the two germline ends. Per germline, CDR1 SGHAT and CDR2 FQDESV (reference sequence). This CDR3 has 16 residues. The CDR3 sequence is CASSSRDTLSGNTIYF. The CDR3 bases are TGTGCCAGCAGCAGCAGGGACACCCTCTCTGGAAACACCATATATTTT.

The rearrangement links TRBV7-8 to TRBJ2-2; 8 nucleotides line up with TRBD1. Trimming cost V 1 base and J 6 bases; bases outside gene matches: 4. The CDR3 is 15 residues long. From germline, CDR1 is SGHVS and CDR2 FQNEAQ. The CDR3 loop is CASSLGRGLAGELFF. The CDR3 region has the DNA TGTGCCAGCAGCTTAGGCAGGGGGCTAGCCGGGGAGCTGTTTTTT. The full variable domain, with the rest looked up from reference TRBV7-8 and TRBJ2-2, is GAGVSQSPRYKVAKRGQDVALRCDPISGHVSLFWYQQALGQGPEFLTYFQNEAQLDKSGLPSDRFFAERPEGSVSTLKIQRTQQEDSAVYLCASSLGRGLAGELFFGEGSRLTVL.

The V gene is TRBV5-8, the J gene TRBJ1-2; TRBD1 agrees at 8 bases. CDR1 and CDR2 (germline): SGHTS, YDEGEE. CDR3 length: 13 amino acids. Trimming took 4 bases from V and 7 from J; bases not matched to a gene: 6. The CDR3 bases are TGTGCCAGCAGCGGGGGACAGGTTCGTGGCTACACCTTC. Its translation: CASSGGQVRGYTF.

This CDR3 reads CASSPGQFSSYEQYF. In nucleotides, the CDR3 is TGTGCCAGCAGCCCGGGACAGTTCAGCTCCTACGAGCAGTACTTC. J is TRBJ2-7 and V is TRBV7-2; 7 nucleotides line up with TRBD1. This CDR3 spans 15 amino acids. Germline V CDR1 and CDR2: SGHTA, FQGNSA. Trimming removed 5 bases from V and 0 bases from J; junction bases left unmatched: 7.

A few counts support this clone. The rearrangement links TRBV11-1 to TRBJ1-6; no definite D call. Germline V lookup: CDR1 SGHAT, CDR2 FQDESV (reference sequence). Trimming pared 6 bases from V and 7 bases from J, leaving 10 bases between. The CDR3 covers 13 residues. CDR3 region: CASRRDGNSPLHF. CDR3 sequence (DNA): TGTGCCAGCAGGAGGGATGGAAATTCACCCCTCCACTTT.

This chain uses TRBV7-2 with TRBJ2-5; the match to TRBD1 covers 9 bases. CDR1 SGHTA and CDR2 FQGNSA come from the germline V gene. V shed 5 bases and J 0 bases; nucleotides not matched to a gene: 4. The CDR3 consists of 15 residues. The CDR3 DNA reads as TGTGCCAGCAGCCGCGGGACAGGGTACCAAGAGACCCAGTACTTC. Amino acids: CASSRGTGYQETQYF.

This clone was observed a single time. CDR3 coding DNA: TGTGCCAGCAGTCCACAGGGGGCGAACACTGAAGCTTTCTTT. This codes for CASSPQGANTEAFF. This sequence joins TRBV2 and TRBJ1-1; TRBD1 agrees at 9 bases. V dropped 5 bases and J dropped 1; count of bases not matched to a gene: 2. Germline-derived CDR1 and CDR2 are SNHLY and FYNNEI. The CDR3 extends over 14 amino acids.

CDR3: CASSADSARGQPQHF. The DNA of the CDR3 is TGTGCCAGCTCGGCGGATTCGGCGCGGGGCCAGCCCCAGCATTTT. This sequence joins TRBV18 and TRBJ1-5; possibly TRBD1 for D (5 bases). CDR3 length: 15 residues. From germline, CDR1 is KGHSH and CDR2 LQKENI. V shed 6 bases and J shed 7 bases, with 19 bases lying between them.

This clone was counted ten times or more. CDR3 sequence (DNA): TGTGCCAGCAGCTTAGAGCGGAGCAATCAGCCCCAGCATTTT. It codes for CASSLERSNQPQHF. J is TRBJ1-5 and V is TRBV7-9, with no clear D. The CDR3 has 14 residues. In germline, CDR1 is SEHNR, CDR2 FQNEAQ (reference sequence). V lost 1 base to trimming and J lost 1 base, with 5 bases between them.

This clone was counted between two and nine times. The V and J genes are TRBV7-9 and TRBJ2-1; D perhaps matches TRBD1 (6 bases). Trimming shortened V by 4 bases and J by 6 bases, and 7 bases separated the two germline ends. CDR3 length equals 12 residues. Germline V gene data show CDR1 as SEHNR and CDR2 as FQNEAQ (reference sequence). The chain's CDR3 is CASSSRGNEQFF. CDR3 coding DNA: TGTGCCAGCAGCTCCAGGGGCAATGAGCAGTTCTTC.

This clone has just one count. The chain couples TRBV30 to TRBJ2-1, with TRBD2 identical over 9 bases. Trimming at V came to 5 bases and at J to 7 bases, leaving 6 bases not matched to a gene. The CDR3 runs to 13 residues. Germline V gene data show CDR1 as GTSNPN and CDR2 as SVGIG (reference sequence). The DNA of the CDR3 is TGTGCCTGGCTCGCGGGGGGGGGTAATGAGCAGTTCTTC. It specifies CAWLAGGGNEQFF.

The genes are TRBV2 and TRBJ2-3, with 9 nucleotides matching TRBD2. V lost 6 bases to trimming and J lost 6 bases; unmatched junction nucleotides: 10. Germline CDR1 reads SNHLY; CDR2 reads FYNNEI. This CDR3 is built from 15 residues. The CDR3 loop reads CASSLGGLAGDTQYF. The CDR3 region has the DNA TGTGCCAGCAGCCTAGGGGGACTAGCAGGGGATACGCAGTATTTT.

In its sample, this clone was seen a few times. The chain combines TRBV27 with TRBJ2-5; 9 bases are a match to TRBD2. The CDR3 has 15 amino acids. Germline V gene sequence: CDR1 MNHEY, CDR2 SMNVEV (reference sequence). The V and J ends lost 1 base and 4 bases, in that order; junction bases with no gene match: 4. This CDR3 reads CASSLWAGGAETQYF. DNA of the CDR3: TGTGCCAGCAGTTTATGGGCGGGGGGGGCAGAGACCCAGTACTTC.

The chain recombines TRBV13 with TRBJ2-3; D is perhaps TRBD1 (6 bases). Germline V gives CDR1 PRHDT, CDR2 FYEKMQ (reference sequence). The CDR3 runs to 17 residues. V lost 3 bases and J lost 2, with 18 bases in between. CDR3: CASSFQGQGPLTDTQYF. The CDR3 nucleotides read TGTGCCAGCAGCTTCCAGGGGCAGGGCCCCCTCACAGATACGCAGTATTTT.

The rearrangement joins TRBV4-3 to TRBJ1-4, with 9 bases fitting TRBD1. This CDR3 contains 14 residues. V dropped 3 bases and J dropped 5; count of bases not matched to a gene: 1. CDR1 and CDR2 (germline): LGHNA, YSLEER. CDR3 DNA sequence: TGCGCCAGCAGCCACGGGACAGGGAATGAAAAACTGTTTTTT. Protein product: CASSHGTGNEKLFF.

This chain connects TRBV5-6 to TRBJ1-6; perhaps TRBD1 as D (5 bases). Germline CDR1 SGHDT, CDR2 YYEEEE. CDR3 length equals 16 residues. Trimming took off 2 bases at V and 9 bases at J, with 18 bases between the two ends. The CDR3 DNA is TGTGCCAGCAGCTTCGCAGGTGGACGGGGGACTTCACCCCTCCACTTT. Amino acids: CASSFAGGRGTSPLHF.

The chain uses TRBV6-6 and TRBJ2-1; the D gene is possibly TRBD2 (6 bases). V was trimmed by 2 bases and J by 4 bases, leaving 12 bases between them. This CDR3 is 15 amino acids long. Germline V gene sequence: CDR1 MNHNY, CDR2 SVGAGI (reference sequence). The CDR3 protein is CASSYPLADYNEQFF. CDR3 bases: TGTGCCAGCAGTTACCCATTAGCGGATTACAATGAGCAGTTCTTC.

The chain has TRBV6-6 and TRBJ2-3; D call uncertain. V was clipped by 8 bases and J by 4 bases, with 7 bases between them. Looked up from germline, CDR1 is MNHNY and CDR2 is SVGAGI (reference sequence). This CDR3 contains 11 residues. In DNA, the CDR3 is TGTGCCAGCCAAGCCGCAGATACGCAGTATTTT. This sequence encodes CASQAADTQYF.